Below, 7 T cell receptor beta chains from the same sample are listed, as sequenced in a study of cytomegalovirus exposure and HLA in healthy donors. PCR involved 60 Vbeta and 13 Jbeta primers. TCRdb's table, derived via immunoSEQ multiplex PCR, lists solely in-frame clones and lacks some. The table includes under 110,000 clones, around 74% detected once. The specimen sequenced was PBMCs. The origin of the receptors is a woman aged 40 to 50 in good health and CMV-seronegative.

The V and J genes are TRBV6-6 and TRBJ2-5; D unresolved. With the DNA end fitting TRBJ2-7 better, the J assignment may be wrong. The CDR3 totals 15 residues. The germline gives CDR1 MNHNY, CDR2 SVGAGI (reference sequence). The CDR3: CASKYASTWSYEQYF. The CDR3 nucleotides read TGTGCCAGCAAATACGCGTCCACGTGGAGCTACGAGCAGTACTTC.

This clone came up a few times. The chain employs TRBV5-1 and TRBJ1-2, with D maybe TRBD1 (5 bases). Germline CDR1 is SGHRS and CDR2 is YFSETQ. Trimming took off 4 bases at V and 8 bases at J, with 12 bases between the two ends. This CDR3 has 12 residues. The CDR3 region has the DNA TGCGCCAGCAGCGCGGAGGGGAGAGGCTACACCTTC. As protein: CASSAEGRGYTF.

This chain joins TRBV27 and TRBJ2-5, with 7 bases aligning to TRBD1. Trimming removed 5 bases from V and 5 bases from J; junction bases left unmatched: 8. CDR3 length: 14 amino acids. CDR1 and CDR2 (germline): MNHEY, SMNVEV (reference sequence). The CDR3 region has the DNA TGTGCCAGCAGTAATGTACAGGGGTGGGAGACCCAGTACTTC. This gives the protein CASSNVQGWETQYF.

The chain recombines TRBV5-5 with TRBJ2-5; a weak D match, TRBD2 (5 bases). With the DNA end fitting TRBJ2-7 better, the J assignment may be wrong. This CDR3 has 14 amino acids. CDR1 and CDR2 (germline): SGHKS, YYEKEE (reference sequence). In nucleotides, the CDR3 is TGTGCCAGCAGCTTAGGTCAGAGGGCCTACGAGCAGTACTTC. Translating it yields CASSLGQRAYEQYF.

This clone was counted a single time. J is TRBJ2-2 and V is TRBV7-9, with 11 positions matching TRBD1. Trimming took 7 bases from V and 3 from J; bases not matched to a gene: 4. Germline V gene data show CDR1 as SEHNR and CDR2 as FQNEAQ (reference sequence). The CDR3 has 15 amino acids. The CDR3 nucleotides read TGTGCCAGCACCCGGGACAGGGGGGACACCGGGGAGCTGTTTTTT. Amino acid sequence: CASTRDRGDTGELFF. Using reference TRBV7-9 and TRBJ2-2 for the parts outside the CDR3, the full variable domain is DTGVSQNPRHKITKRGQNVTFRCDPISEHNRLYWYRQTLGQGPEFLTYFQNEAQLEKSRLLSDRFSAERPKGSFSTLEIQRTEQGDSAMYLCASTRDRGDTGELFFGEGSRLTVL.

The rearrangement links TRBV19 to TRBJ2-4; D may be TRBD1 (6 bases). The V end lost 1 base, the J end lost 3 bases, and 13 bases lay between the germline ends. CDR1 LNHDA and CDR2 SQIVND come from the germline V gene (reference sequence). The length of the CDR3 is 16 residues. CDR3 amino acids: CASSIVWQGHKNIQYF. CDR3 coding DNA: TGTGCCAGTAGTATAGTATGGCAGGGACACAAAAACATTCAGTACTTC.

The chain uses TRBV4-1 and TRBJ2-7; 7 bases fit TRBD2. Germline V gives CDR1 MGHRA, CDR2 YSYEKL. The CDR3 has 15 residues. Unmatched junction bases numbered 5, after V lost 1 base and J lost 2 bases. This chain's CDR3 is CASSQGGGFPYEQYF. The CDR3, as DNA: TGCGCCAGCAGCCAAGGGGGGGGATTTCCCTACGAGCAGTACTTC.